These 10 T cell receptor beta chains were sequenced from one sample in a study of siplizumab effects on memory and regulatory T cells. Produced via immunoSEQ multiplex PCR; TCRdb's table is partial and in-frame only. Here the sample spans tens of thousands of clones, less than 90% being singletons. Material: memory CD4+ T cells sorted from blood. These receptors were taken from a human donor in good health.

Here the CDR3 reads CASSLRDSAEAFF. The CDR3 nucleotides are TGCGCCAGCAGCCTCCGGGACAGCGCTGAAGCTTTCTTT. This chain links TRBV5-1 with TRBJ1-1, with 7 bases matching TRBD1. V gave up 4 bases and J gave up 6 bases; unmatched junction bases: 6. Looked up from germline, CDR1 is SGHRS and CDR2 is YFSETQ. CDR3 length equals 13 residues.

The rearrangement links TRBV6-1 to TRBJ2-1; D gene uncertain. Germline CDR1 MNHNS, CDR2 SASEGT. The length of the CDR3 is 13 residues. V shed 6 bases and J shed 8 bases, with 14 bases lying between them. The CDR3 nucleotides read TGTGCCAGCAGGCTGAGTAGCAGCCATGAGCAGTTCTTC. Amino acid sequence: CASRLSSSHEQFF.

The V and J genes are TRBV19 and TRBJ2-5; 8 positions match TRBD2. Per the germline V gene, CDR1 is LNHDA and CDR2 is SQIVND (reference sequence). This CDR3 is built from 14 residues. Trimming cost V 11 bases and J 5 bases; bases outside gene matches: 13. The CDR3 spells CAAPGGITVETQYF. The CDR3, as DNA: TGTGCCGCCCCGGGAGGGATAACCGTGGAGACCCAGTACTTC.

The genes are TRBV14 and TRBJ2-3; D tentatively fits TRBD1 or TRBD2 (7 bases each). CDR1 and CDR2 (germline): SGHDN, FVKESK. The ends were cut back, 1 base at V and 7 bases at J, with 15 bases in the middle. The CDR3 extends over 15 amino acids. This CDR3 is CASSQGGGGSNTQYF. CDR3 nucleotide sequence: TGTGCCAGCAGCCAAGGGGGAGGGGGCTCGAATACGCAGTATTTT. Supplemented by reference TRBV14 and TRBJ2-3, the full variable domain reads EAGVTQFPSHSVIEKGQTVTLRCDPISGHDNLYWYRRVMGKEIKFLLHFVKESKQDESGMPNNRFLAERTGGTYSTLKVQPAELEDSGVYFCASSQGGGGSNTQYFGPGTRLTVL.

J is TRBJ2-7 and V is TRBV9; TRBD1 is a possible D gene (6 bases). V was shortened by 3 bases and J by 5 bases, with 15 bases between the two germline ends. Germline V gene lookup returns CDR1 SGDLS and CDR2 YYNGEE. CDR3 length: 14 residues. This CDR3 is CASSAGQSSDEQYF. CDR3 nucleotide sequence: TGTGCCAGCAGCGCCGGACAGTCCTCGGACGAGCAGTACTTC.

CDR3 sequence: CSPLNGRTDTQYF. The CDR3 bases are TGCAGCCCCCTCAATGGGAGGACAGATACGCAGTATTTT. The chain has TRBV29-1 and TRBJ2-3, with D possibly TRBD2 on 6 matching bases. The CDR3 covers 13 residues. Germline-derived CDR1 and CDR2 are SQVTM and ANQGSEA. V gave up 8 bases and J gave up 3 bases, with 15 bases separating them.

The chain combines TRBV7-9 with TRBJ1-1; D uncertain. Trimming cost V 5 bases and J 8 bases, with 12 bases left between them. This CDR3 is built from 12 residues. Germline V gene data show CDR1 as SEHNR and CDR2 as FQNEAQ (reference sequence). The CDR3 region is CASSPRREEAFF. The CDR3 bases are TGTGCCAGCAGCCCGAGAAGGGAAGAAGCTTTCTTT.

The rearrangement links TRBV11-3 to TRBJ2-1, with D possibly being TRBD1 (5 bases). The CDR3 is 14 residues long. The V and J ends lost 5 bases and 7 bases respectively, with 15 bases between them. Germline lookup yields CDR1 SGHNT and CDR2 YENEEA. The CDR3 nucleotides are TGTGCCAGCAGCCAGGGTAGTTTATCGAATGAGCAGTTCTTC. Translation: CASSQGSLSNEQFF.

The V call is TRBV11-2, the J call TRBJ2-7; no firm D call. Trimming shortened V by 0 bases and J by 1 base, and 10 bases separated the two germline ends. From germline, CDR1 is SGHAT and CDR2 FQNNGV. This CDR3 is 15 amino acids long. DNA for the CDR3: TGTGCCAGCAGCTTAGAAGGAGACATTTCCTACGAGCAGTACTTC. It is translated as CASSLEGDISYEQYF.

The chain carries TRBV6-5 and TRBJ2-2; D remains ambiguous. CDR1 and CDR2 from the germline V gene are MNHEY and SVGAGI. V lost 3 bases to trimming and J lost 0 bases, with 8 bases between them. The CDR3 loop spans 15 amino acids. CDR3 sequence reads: CASSYRGANTGELFF. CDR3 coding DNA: TGTGCCAGCAGTTATCGAGGCGCGAACACCGGGGAGCTGTTTTTT.